This is a list of T cell receptor beta chains from one sample in a study of T cell changes during pregnancy in multiple sclerosis. The assay was immunoSEQ multiplex PCR, and TCRdb's table has in-frame clones only and misses some. The sample includes 50,000 to 60,000 clones, about nine tenths of them seen just once. This specimen was peripheral blood, taken in the first trimester of pregnancy. The receptor set was obtained from a female donor in good health, enrolled as a control in a pregnancy study. Each CDR3 is given with its conserved first and last residue. Fields, in order: J gene, clone size, V gene, D gene, CDR3 DNA, CDR3 protein. A D gene is named only where the DNA matches it firmly. Not all rows give a size; the values are once, few, many and, for expanded clones, a class.

j_call: TRBJ2-3; clone_size: .; v_call: TRBV9; d_call: TRBD2; cdr3_nt: TGTGCCAGCAGCGTACCTCGGGGCGGGGGGGAGGATACGCAGTATTTT; cdr3_aa: CASSVPRGGGEDTQYF
j_call: TRBJ1-2; clone_size: .; v_call: TRBV6-5; d_call: TRBD1; cdr3_nt: TGTGCCAGCAGTTGGACAGGGGGCGTCTATGGCTACACCTTC; cdr3_aa: CASSWTGGVYGYTF
j_call: TRBJ2-7; clone_size: once; v_call: TRBV11-2; d_call: TRBD1; cdr3_nt: TGTGCCAGCAGCCAGCTTGGCGCAACGAGGAGGACAGGCGGCGAGCAGTACTTC; cdr3_aa: CASSQLGATRRTGGEQYF
j_call: TRBJ1-4; clone_size: .; v_call: TRBV9; d_call: TRBD1; cdr3_nt: TGTGCCAGCAGCGTAGACGTAGGGGGCGGTGAAAAACTGTTTTTT; cdr3_aa: CASSVDVGGGEKLFF
j_call: TRBJ1-2; clone_size: .; v_call: TRBV7-2; d_call: .; cdr3_nt: TGTGCCAGCAGCTGGGGGCCCCAGGATGGCTACACCTTC; cdr3_aa: CASSWGPQDGYTF
j_call: TRBJ2-4; clone_size: .; v_call: TRBV4-1; d_call: .; cdr3_nt: TGCGCCAGCAGCCAAGATCGGGATCTGGCCAAAAACATTCAGTACTTC; cdr3_aa: CASSQDRDLAKNIQYF
j_call: TRBJ2-1; clone_size: .; v_call: TRBV29-1; d_call: .; cdr3_nt: TGCAGCGTGCGACAGTACAATGAGCAGTTCTTC; cdr3_aa: CSVRQYNEQFF
j_call: TRBJ1-6; clone_size: .; v_call: TRBV11-1; d_call: TRBD1; cdr3_nt: TGTGCCAGCAAGGTGCCAGGGGGGAACTCACCCCTCCACTTT; cdr3_aa: CASKVPGGNSPLHF
j_call: TRBJ1-4; clone_size: .; v_call: TRBV4-2; d_call: .; cdr3_nt: TGTGCCAGCAGCCAACTGGGCGAAAAACTGTTTTTT; cdr3_aa: CASSQLGEKLFF
j_call: TRBJ2-7; clone_size: .; v_call: TRBV7-9; d_call: .; cdr3_nt: TGTGCCAGCAGACGACAGGCCTCCGACTACGAGCAGTACTTC; cdr3_aa: CASRRQASDYEQYF
j_call: TRBJ2-7; clone_size: .; v_call: TRBV5-1; d_call: .; cdr3_nt: TGCGCCAGCAGCGCCTTGATGCGAGAAAGCTCCTACGAGCAGTACTTC; cdr3_aa: CASSALMRESSYEQYF
j_call: TRBJ2-3; clone_size: .; v_call: TRBV7-9; d_call: TRBD2; cdr3_nt: TGTGCCAGCAGCTTAGTAGCGGGGGGCACAGATACGCAGTATTTT; cdr3_aa: CASSLVAGGTDTQYF
j_call: TRBJ1-1; clone_size: .; v_call: TRBV23-1; d_call: TRBD1; cdr3_nt: TGCGCCAGCAGTAGGGGGCTTCTCTCTGAAGCTTTCTTT; cdr3_aa: CASSRGLLSEAFF
j_call: TRBJ2-3; clone_size: .; v_call: TRBV5-5; d_call: .; cdr3_nt: TGTGCCAGCAGCTCGGGAGACCAGATCACAGATACGCAGTATTTT; cdr3_aa: CASSSGDQITDTQYF
j_call: TRBJ2-1; clone_size: .; v_call: TRBV27; d_call: .; cdr3_nt: TGTGCCAGCAGTTTAGGTAGATACAATGAGCAGTTCTTC; cdr3_aa: CASSLGRYNEQFF
j_call: TRBJ2-1; clone_size: .; v_call: TRBV27; d_call: .; cdr3_nt: TGTGCCAGCGGGGGCTACTCCTACAATGAGCAGTTCTTC; cdr3_aa: CASGGYSYNEQFF
j_call: TRBJ1-5; clone_size: .; v_call: TRBV28; d_call: TRBD1; cdr3_nt: TGTGCCAGCAGGGACGTAAACAGGGGTTTAGGTCAGCCCCAGCATTTT; cdr3_aa: CASRDVNRGLGQPQHF
j_call: TRBJ2-7; clone_size: .; v_call: TRBV5-6; d_call: .; cdr3_nt: TGTGCCAGCAGCTTAGGGGGGGGGTTCTACGAGCAGTACTTC; cdr3_aa: CASSLGGGFYEQYF
j_call: TRBJ1-6; clone_size: .; v_call: TRBV5-4; d_call: .; cdr3_nt: TGTGCCAGCAGATTAGAAGGGGGGGAGAAGTCACCCCTCCACTTT; cdr3_aa: CASRLEGGEKSPLHF
j_call: TRBJ2-7; clone_size: .; v_call: TRBV11-2; d_call: .; cdr3_nt: TGTGCCAGCAGGAAAATCAAGGCCCCTTCCAGGGGTTACGAGCAGTACTTC; cdr3_aa: CASRKIKAPSRGYEQYF
j_call: TRBJ1-1; clone_size: .; v_call: TRBV6-6; d_call: TRBD1; cdr3_nt: TGTGCCAGCAGTCGCTACCCCGGGACAGGGGGCGAAGCTTTCTTT; cdr3_aa: CASSRYPGTGGEAFF
j_call: TRBJ1-6; clone_size: .; v_call: TRBV2; d_call: TRBD1; cdr3_nt: TGTGCCAGTACGCAAACAGGGGGCGATAATTCACCCCTCCACTTT; cdr3_aa: CASTQTGGDNSPLHF
j_call: TRBJ1-3; clone_size: .; v_call: TRBV5-4; d_call: .; cdr3_nt: TGTGCCAGCAGCTTGGCGCCTGGGGGCGGAAACACCATATATTTT; cdr3_aa: CASSLAPGGGNTIYF
j_call: TRBJ2-1; clone_size: .; v_call: TRBV28; d_call: TRBD2; cdr3_nt: TGTGCCAGCAGCCAGCGGGAGGGGCAGTTCTTC; cdr3_aa: CASSQREGQFF
j_call: TRBJ2-7; clone_size: once; v_call: TRBV4-1; d_call: TRBD2; cdr3_nt: TGCGCCAGCAGCCAAGTTGCGACTAGCGGGTTCTACGAGCAGTACTTC; cdr3_aa: CASSQVATSGFYEQYF
j_call: TRBJ1-3; clone_size: .; v_call: TRBV6-1; d_call: .; cdr3_nt: TGTGCCAGCAGGGAACAGTCCGACTCTGGAAACACCATATATTTT; cdr3_aa: CASREQSDSGNTIYF
j_call: TRBJ1-4; clone_size: .; v_call: TRBV9; d_call: .; cdr3_nt: TGTGCCAGCAGCCGGGACAAAAATGAAAAACTGTTTTTT; cdr3_aa: CASSRDKNEKLFF
j_call: TRBJ2-1; clone_size: once; v_call: TRBV7-9; d_call: .; cdr3_nt: TGTGCCAGCAGCTTTAGTCTATACAATGAGCAGTTCTTC; cdr3_aa: CASSFSLYNEQFF
j_call: TRBJ1-1; clone_size: .; v_call: TRBV4-1; d_call: TRBD1; cdr3_nt: TGCGCCAGCAGCCAAACACAGGGGAGAACTGAAGCTTTCTTT; cdr3_aa: CASSQTQGRTEAFF
j_call: TRBJ1-4; clone_size: .; v_call: TRBV5-1; d_call: TRBD1; cdr3_nt: TGCGCCAGCAGCTTGGGCAGGGGGCAGGAAAAACTGTTTTTT; cdr3_aa: CASSLGRGQEKLFF
j_call: TRBJ1-1; clone_size: .; v_call: TRBV4-1; d_call: TRBD1; cdr3_nt: TGCGCCAGCAGCTTTGACAGGGAGGCCACTGAAGCTTTCTTT; cdr3_aa: CASSFDREATEAFF
j_call: TRBJ2-7; clone_size: .; v_call: TRBV6-5; d_call: .; cdr3_nt: TGTGCCAGCAGGCTGGGACTTATTGGGGCCTACGAGCAGTACTTC; cdr3_aa: CASRLGLIGAYEQYF
j_call: TRBJ2-6; clone_size: .; v_call: TRBV11-2; d_call: .; cdr3_nt: TGTGCCAGCAGCTTCCTCTCTGGGGCCAACGTCCTGACTTTC; cdr3_aa: CASSFLSGANVLTF
j_call: TRBJ1-6; clone_size: .; v_call: TRBV7-9; d_call: .; cdr3_nt: TGTGCCAGCAGCCGTGAGGGCAGCCCGTCACCCCTCCACTTT; cdr3_aa: CASSREGSPSPLHF
j_call: TRBJ2-4; clone_size: .; v_call: TRBV5-1; d_call: .; cdr3_nt: TGCGCCAGCAGCTCGACTAGACCGCTAGCCAAAAACATTCAGTACTTC; cdr3_aa: CASSSTRPLAKNIQYF
j_call: TRBJ1-1; clone_size: .; v_call: TRBV6-4; d_call: .; cdr3_nt: TGTGCCAGCAGTGATACAATCCAGGGGGAAGCTTTCTTT; cdr3_aa: CASSDTIQGEAFF
j_call: TRBJ1-2; clone_size: .; v_call: TRBV10-3; d_call: .; cdr3_nt: TGTGTCACCCGGGACACATTATTTAACTATGGCTACACCTTC; cdr3_aa: CVTRDTLFNYGYTF
j_call: TRBJ1-1; clone_size: .; v_call: TRBV2; d_call: .; cdr3_nt: TGTGCCAGCAGTCCGGGGAACACTGAAGCTTTCTTT; cdr3_aa: CASSPGNTEAFF
j_call: TRBJ2-3; clone_size: .; v_call: TRBV7-8; d_call: .; cdr3_nt: TGTGGGAGCCGGACAGCTAGCACAGATACGCAGTATTTT; cdr3_aa: CGSRTASTDTQYF